These 29 T cell receptor beta chains were all obtained from the same sample, sequenced in a study of shared clonotypes between healthy human individuals. Data came from immunoSEQ multiplex PCR; TCRdb stores just in-frame clones and leaves some out. The data show about 2.2 million clones, about 93% seen once. CD45RO negativity and positive selection for CCR7 defined naive CD8 cells, a population that excluded terminally differentiated effector memory CD45RA+ cells. The sample comprised naive CD8+ T cells from PBMCs. The source is a man between 18 and 35 years old in good health. Some clones in this sample may be carry-over from other donors' samples.

V is TRBV7-7 and J is TRBJ2-1, with 7 bases that match TRBD1. CDR1 and CDR2 (germline): SSHAT, FNYEAQ (reference sequence). The CDR3 length is 14 residues. V trimming: 5 bases; J trimming: 9 bases; junction bases outside the gene matches: 10. The CDR3 DNA reads as TGTGCCAGCAGCCCCGGACAGGACGCTCGTGAGCAGTTCTTC. This encodes CASSPGQDAREQFF.

About this clone: This sample also contains other DNA sequences that code for the same CDR3. The chain employs TRBV27 and TRBJ2-1; D gene uncertain. The CDR3 consists of 16 residues. Germline-derived CDR1 and CDR2 are MNHEY and SMNVEV (reference sequence). V gave up 5 bases and J gave up 2 bases, with 16 bases separating them. CDR3 sequence: CASSPSSGEAYNEQFF. As DNA, the CDR3 is TGTGCCAGCAGTCCCTCCTCCGGTGAAGCCTACAATGAGCAGTTCTTC.

CDR3 region: CASSRSVGRTDTQYF. Written as DNA, the CDR3 is TGTGCCAGCAGCCGTTCTGTGGGTAGAACAGATACGCAGTATTTT. V is TRBV27 and J is TRBJ2-3; D call uncertain. This CDR3 has 15 amino acids. Germline CDR1 is MNHEY and CDR2 is SMNVEV (reference sequence). Trimming removed 6 bases at V and 3 bases at J, with 16 bases between.

This clone has just one count. The V and J genes are TRBV28 and TRBJ1-1, with a tentative D call TRBD1 (6 bases). Trimming cost V 5 bases and J 3 bases, with 16 bases left between them. The CDR3 consists of 15 residues. CDR1 and CDR2 from the germline V gene are MDHEN and SYDVKM. The CDR3 loop is CASSPEGQGYTEAFF. The CDR3 DNA reads as TGTGCCAGCAGTCCTGAGGGGCAGGGGTACACTGAAGCTTTCTTT.

This chain connects TRBV28 to TRBJ1-5; tentative D call: TRBD1 (6 bases). The CDR3 is 19 residues long. CDR1 is MDHEN, CDR2 SYDVKM, per germline. The V and J ends lost 1 base and 5 bases respectively, with 24 bases between them. This CDR3 is CASSLYRQGRFTYDQPQHF. In nucleotides, the CDR3 is TGTGCCAGCAGTTTATATCGGCAGGGGCGATTTACTTACGATCAGCCCCAGCATTTT.

The chain joins TRBV5-6 to TRBJ2-2, with 9 positions matching TRBD2. CDR3 size: 18 residues. Germline-derived CDR1 and CDR2 are SGHDT and YYEEEE. V lost 4 bases and J lost 0; bases outside the gene matches: 10. CDR3 loop: CASSTRGASGANTGELFF. The CDR3 nucleotides read TGTGCCAGCAGCACCCGGGGGGCTAGCGGGGCGAACACCGGGGAGCTGTTTTTT. Full variable domain (missing parts from reference TRBV5-6 and TRBJ2-2): DAGVTQSPTHLIKTRGQQVTLRCSPKSGHDTVSWYQQALGQGPQFIFQYYEEEERQRGNFPDRFSGHQFPNYSSELNVNALLLGDSALYLCASSTRGASGANTGELFFGEGSRLTVL.

This clone has only one observation. The chain combines TRBV15 with TRBJ1-1, with D unclear. The CDR3 length is 13 residues. Germline CDR1 LNHNV, CDR2 YYDKDF (reference sequence). V was trimmed by 7 bases and J by 4 bases, leaving 13 bases between them. CDR3 bases: TGTGCCACCAACACGCGCCGGGGCACTGAAGCTTTCTTT. Amino acid sequence: CATNTRRGTEAFF.

The sample holds one count of this clone. The chain employs TRBV5-4 and TRBJ2-3; TRBD2 agrees at 7 bases. The CDR3 is made up of 15 amino acids. Germline V gene lookup returns CDR1 SGHNT and CDR2 YYREEE (reference sequence). Trimming took 6 bases from V and 2 from J; bases not matched to a gene: 9. CDR3 protein: CASILGRESTDTQYF. The CDR3 DNA sequence: TGTGCCAGCATTCTGGGGCGGGAGTCCACAGATACGCAGTATTTT.

The genes are TRBV9 and TRBJ2-7; D possibly corresponds to TRBD1 (6 bases). Between the trimmed V and J ends, which lost 4 bases and 4 bases, there was a span of 18 bases. CDR1 is SGDLS and CDR2 is YYNGEE in the germline V gene. The CDR3 is made up of 15 amino acids. The CDR3 spells CASSTQGQAPYEQYF. The CDR3 nucleotides are TGTGCCAGCAGCACCCAGGGGCAGGCACCTTACGAGCAGTACTTC.

Only one count was recorded for this clone. The genes are TRBV2 and TRBJ2-1, with D perhaps TRBD2 (5 bases). The germline V and J ends were trimmed by 6 bases and 0 bases, with 15 bases remaining between them. Germline V gene data show CDR1 as SNHLY and CDR2 as FYNNEI. The CDR3 is 16 amino acids. In nucleotides, the CDR3 is TGTGCCAGCAGAAAAAAAGCGGTTAGCTCCTACAATGAGCAGTTCTTC. Residues: CASRKKAVSSYNEQFF.

This chain joins TRBV27 and TRBJ2-7; 13 bases are shared with TRBD2. J was trimmed by 4 bases and V by 5 bases; bases with no gene match: 5. Per germline, CDR1 MNHEY and CDR2 SMNVEV (reference sequence). This CDR3 has 15 residues. CDR3 bases: TGTGCCAGCAGTCCCACGGGACTAGCGGGGTACGAGCAGTACTTC. As protein: CASSPTGLAGYEQYF.

Notes on this clone: This is likely a read error, given that the CDR3 carries no conserved phenylalanine or tryptophan at its end. It is unclear where the CDR3 begins or ends on the DNA, so no DNA is shown, and the CDR3 is as TCRdb lists it. The chain is built from TRBV5-4 and TRBJ1-2; TRBD1 is taken as the D call from the table, unchecked against the DNA. Ends included, the CDR3 has 11 residues. CDR1 SGHNT and CDR2 YYREEE come from the germline V gene (reference sequence). CDR3 region: CASSLGQIPPT.

The chain is built from TRBV6-1 and TRBJ2-7; D remains ambiguous. Germline V gene data show CDR1 as MNHNS and CDR2 as SASEGT. Between the trimmed V and J ends, which lost 11 bases and 0 bases, there was a span of 17 bases. The CDR3 loop spans 14 amino acids. This chain's CDR3 is CAGSPLGSSYEQYF. CDR3 DNA sequence: TGTGCCGGGTCACCTTTAGGAAGCTCCTACGAGCAGTACTTC.

The chain has TRBV2 and TRBJ1-1; D unresolved. V was pared by 2 bases and J by 3 bases, with 10 bases between. Germline CDR1 is SNHLY and CDR2 is FYNNEI. This CDR3 contains 14 residues. The CDR3 loop reads CASSEFLGDTEAFF. CDR3 nucleotides: TGTGCCAGCAGTGAATTTTTGGGAGACACTGAAGCTTTCTTT.

The J gene is TRBJ2-5, the V gene TRBV7-9; no firm D call. Germline V gene data show CDR1 as SEHNR and CDR2 as FQNEAQ (reference sequence). The germline V and J ends were trimmed by 3 bases and 5 bases, with 25 bases remaining between them. The CDR3 totals 18 residues. The CDR3 sequence is CASSFDGSERPVWETQYF. Written as DNA, the CDR3 is TGTGCCAGCAGCTTCGACGGGTCTGAACGGCCGGTCTGGGAGACCCAGTACTTC.

The chain employs TRBV10-2 and TRBJ2-6; 10 nucleotides match TRBD1. Germline V gene lookup returns CDR1 WSHSY and CDR2 SAAADI. J was trimmed by 0 bases and V by 8 bases; bases with no gene match: 4. CDR3 length equals 16 residues. CDR3 residues: CASGDRGTSGANVLTF. Here the CDR3 DNA reads TGCGCCAGCGGGGACAGGGGTACCTCTGGGGCCAACGTCCTGACTTTC.

This sequence joins TRBV11-2 and TRBJ1-4, with 7 bases matching TRBD1. Trimming took 5 bases from V and 5 from J; bases not matched to a gene: 14. Germline CDR1 and CDR2: SGHAT and FQNNGV. The CDR3 consists of 17 residues. The CDR3 loop reads CASSPPPGGQMNEKLFF. The DNA of the CDR3 is TGTGCCAGCAGCCCCCCCCCTGGGGGACAGATGAATGAAAAACTGTTTTTT.

This chain links TRBV21-1 with TRBJ2-7. TRBV21-1 is reported as a pseudogene. The CDR3 extends over 17 amino acids. DNA of the CDR3: TGTGCCAGCAGCAAAGAAGGACGAGGGGGGACATCCTACGAGCAGTACTTC. It is translated as CASSKEGRGGTSYEQYF.

The gene calls are TRBV7-3 and TRBJ2-7; TRBD2 agrees at 8 bases. V lost 8 bases, J lost 5 bases, and 8 bases stayed unmatched. This CDR3 spans 13 amino acids. Looked up from germline, CDR1 is SGHTA and CDR2 is FQGTGA. The CDR3 protein is CASSSGSIHEQYF. CDR3 bases: TGTGCCAGCTCGAGCGGGAGCATCCACGAGCAGTACTTC.

The V and J genes are TRBV6-5 and TRBJ2-1, with D unresolved. CDR1 is MNHEY, CDR2 SVGAGI, per germline. Trimming pared 4 bases from V and 8 bases from J, leaving 15 bases between. CDR3 length: 14 amino acids. The CDR3 DNA follows: TGTGCCAGCAGTTTAGTCCGCTCAGTCGATGAGCAGTTCTTC. It is translated as CASSLVRSVDEQFF.

The J gene is TRBJ2-5, the V gene TRBV11-2; 8 bases are a match to TRBD2. Germline-derived CDR1 and CDR2 are SGHAT and FQNNGV. V lost 2 bases and J lost 5; bases outside the gene matches: 4. The CDR3 contains 14 residues. CDR3 DNA: TGTGCCAGCAGCTTAAGGCGGGGGGTGGAGACCCAGTACTTC. This gives the protein CASSLRRGVETQYF.

This chain joins TRBV21-1 and TRBJ2-1; the D call TRBD2 from the table was never checked on the DNA. TRBV21-1 is annotated as a pseudogene. The length of the CDR3 is 16 residues. This CDR3 reads CASSNPRRAFYNEQFF. In nucleotides, the CDR3 is TGTGCCAGCAGCAATCCTAGGAGGGCCTTCTACAATGAGCAGTTCTTC.

The chain couples TRBV4-1 to TRBJ2-1; no clear D gene. The CDR3 runs to 17 residues. The ends were cut back, 0 bases at V and 6 bases at J, with 18 bases in the middle. Germline V gene lookup returns CDR1 MGHRA and CDR2 YSYEKL. DNA of the CDR3: TGCGCCAGCAGCCAAGATAGCTTAGGTGGAAAAGGCAATGAGCAGTTCTTC. This gives the protein CASSQDSLGGKGNEQFF.

The chain is built from TRBV6-1 and TRBJ2-3; TRBD2 aligns across 8 bases. The V and J ends lost 2 bases and 0 bases, in that order; junction bases with no gene match: 4. The CDR3 sequence is 16 residues long. Germline CDR1 MNHNS, CDR2 SASEGT. The CDR3 nucleotides read TGTGCCAGCAGTGAACTAGCGGGTGCTAGCACAGATACGCAGTATTTT. Translating gives CASSELAGASTDTQYF.

CDR3 residues: CASAPDSIYTEAFF. In DNA form, the CDR3 reads TGTGCCAGCGCCCCGGACAGCATTTACACTGAAGCTTTCTTT. This chain joins TRBV27 and TRBJ1-1; weak D call: TRBD1 (6 bases). In germline, CDR1 is MNHEY, CDR2 SMNVEV (reference sequence). Trimming removed 8 bases from V and 3 bases from J, with 16 bases in between. This CDR3 contains 14 residues.

This clone was counted a single time. J is TRBJ2-1 and V is TRBV7-9, with 8 nucleotides matching TRBD2. This CDR3 is built from 15 residues. The J segment lost 9 bases and the V segment lost 0 bases, leaving 7 bases of the junction unmatched. CDR1 and CDR2 (germline): SEHNR, FQNEAQ (reference sequence). This CDR3 is CASSLAHGGEIEQFF. The CDR3 DNA follows: TGTGCCAGCAGCTTAGCTCACGGGGGGGAGATTGAGCAGTTCTTC.

The chain couples TRBV9 to TRBJ2-5, with 9 bases aligning to TRBD2. The J segment lost 4 bases and the V segment lost 0 bases, leaving 7 bases of the junction unmatched. Germline values: CDR1 SGDLS, CDR2 YYNGEE. This CDR3 has 16 residues. Here the CDR3 DNA reads TGTGCCAGCAGCGTAGGGGGCGGGAGGGTTCGAGAGACCCAGTACTTC. Residues: CASSVGGGRVRETQYF.

V usage is TRBV7-9 and J usage is TRBJ2-3; D is tentatively TRBD1 or TRBD2 (5 bases each). CDR3 length: 12 residues. Germline loops: CDR1 SEHNR, CDR2 FQNEAQ (reference sequence). V was shortened by 5 bases and J by 6 bases, with 9 bases between the two germline ends. The CDR3 DNA is TGTGCCAGCAGCCGCTGGGGGGATACGCAGTATTTT. This gives the protein CASSRWGDTQYF.

The count of this clone is one. This same CDR3 is encoded by further DNA sequences in the sample. The chain couples TRBV7-9 to TRBJ2-7, with unresolved D. Germline values: CDR1 SEHNR, CDR2 FQNEAQ (reference sequence). The V and J ends lost 1 base and 6 bases respectively, with 4 bases between them. CDR3 length: 11 amino acids. CDR3 in amino acids: CASSLVGEQYF. CDR3 bases: TGTGCCAGCAGCTTAGTTGGCGAGCAGTACTTC.